This paragraph covers one T cell receptor beta chain sequence. Its cognate antigen is unknown. Sequence at one end of the junction differs from germline and may be a read error. The sample belongs to a study of tumor-infiltrating lymphocytes in primary liver carcinoma. Notes on the study in general: The proportion of top clones found throughout all five tumor regions was only about 7.5-25%.

Germline CDR1 MNHEY, CDR2 SVGAGI. The CDR3 has 16 residues. TCR beta cDNA was made from 450 to 600 ng total RNA with a constant-region primer. Nested multiplex PCR, run for three rounds with slightly modified ARM-PCR, yielded TCR beta libraries. In the first two PCR rounds, TRBV1-TRBV30 forward primers were paired with a C-beta reverse primer, and each round lasted nine to ten cycles. TCRdb recomputed calls from the multiplex PCR reads with MiXCR, one row per CDR3 protein. The sample lists 90,000 to 100,000 distinct CDR3 sequences, about 70% seen once, with 9.5% in the top ten. Investigators took RNA and DNA out together from roughly 21-30 mg of unsorted bulk tissue. Over 85% viable tumor cells were present in every tumor sample.

The V and J genes are TRBV6-5 and TRBJ2-3; 11 positions match TRBD2. Sequenced input: liver tumor tissue from sampling region 5. Subset: tumor region T5, tumor centre. The TCR comes from a woman aged 55 to 70 with primary liver carcinoma and hepatitis B virus infection. The CDR3 DNA is TGTGTCAGCAGCCAAGTAGCGGGAGGGAACACAGATACGCAGTATTTT. This codes for CVSSQVAGGNTDTQYF.